The present T cell receptor beta chain was sequenced within a study of T cells after yellow fever vaccination. CDR3 length: 17 amino acids. The germline V gene encodes CDR1 SEHNR and CDR2 FQNEAQ (reference sequence). Trimming pared 8 bases from V and 5 bases from J, leaving 22 bases between. A process of 5'RACE template switching, which added a universal primer site and UMIs, was used to make TCR cDNA. One entry per CDR3 protein, called by TCRdb with MiXCR from the 5' RACE reads. The sample lists a few hundred thousand distinct CDR3 sequences; around 12% were seen once. Comments on this clonotype: The antigen is unknown.

Study findings and constraints: Abundant clonotypes from the bulk population could have been carried over as contaminants into FACS-sorted repertoires. There was a small share of clonotypes that showed up in both the CD4 and CD8 compartments.

Sequencing was performed on CD4+ T cells sorted from PBMCs, taken 15 days after the yellow fever booster vaccination. The chain is built from TRBV7-9 and TRBJ1-6; D is unresolved. This sequence originates from a man between 18 and 35 years old who received the YFV17D yellow fever vaccine. The CDR3, as DNA: TGTGCCAGCCGCCGGAGGGCCCTCGGCCTGGATAATTCACCCCTCCACTTT. The encoded protein is CASRRRALGLDNSPLHF.